A selection of T cell receptor beta chains follows, all from one sample in a study of sequential checkpoint blockade in melanoma. Sequencing used immunoSEQ multiplex PCR; TCRdb keeps in-frame clones, though not all of them. This table holds tens of thousands of clones, roughly 80% found once. The specimen comprised CD8+ T cells sorted from blood (inferred from file names), sampled from a patient given nivolumab and ipilimumab in sequence. These receptors came from a human donor with melanoma. CDR3s include the opening cysteine and the closing phenylalanine or tryptophan. The order of the fields is V gene, J gene, CDR3 protein.

V: TRBV29-1; J: TRBJ2-1; CDR3: CSVEGLRDTLSYNEQFF
V: TRBV5-4; J: TRBJ2-3; CDR3: CASALEGNTQYF
V: TRBV27; J: TRBJ2-5; CDR3: CASSLLAGGFETQYF
V: TRBV13; J: TRBJ2-4; CDR3: CASSNMGGWAKNIQYF
V: TRBV6-5; J: TRBJ2-7; CDR3: CASSYGLEAYEQYF
V: TRBV5-1; J: TRBJ1-3; CDR3: CASSEGPPGNTIYF
V: TRBV30; J: TRBJ1-2; CDR3: CAWSPDTNYGYTF
V: TRBV6-1; J: TRBJ2-7; CDR3: CASSEGGGVYEQYF
V: TRBV7-8; J: TRBJ1-4; CDR3: CASSRGRRSEKLFF
V: TRBV5-1; J: NA; CDR3: CAIQGSPYEQYF
V: TRBV7-9; J: TRBJ1-2; CDR3: CASSLTGVIDYTF
V: TRBV7-9; J: TRBJ2-7; CDR3: CASSLMGRGSYEQYF
V: TRBV5-1; J: TRBJ1-1; CDR3: CASSLRGGMNTEAFF
V: TRBV13; J: TRBJ2-5; CDR3: CASSLRLAGVQETQYF
V: TRBV5-5; J: TRBJ2-7; CDR3: CASSLVPDSRWEQYF
V: TRBV4-3; J: TRBJ1-2; CDR3: CASSQEVQGNYGYTF
V: TRBV27; J: TRBJ2-6; CDR3: CASSSLTGRSYGANVLTF